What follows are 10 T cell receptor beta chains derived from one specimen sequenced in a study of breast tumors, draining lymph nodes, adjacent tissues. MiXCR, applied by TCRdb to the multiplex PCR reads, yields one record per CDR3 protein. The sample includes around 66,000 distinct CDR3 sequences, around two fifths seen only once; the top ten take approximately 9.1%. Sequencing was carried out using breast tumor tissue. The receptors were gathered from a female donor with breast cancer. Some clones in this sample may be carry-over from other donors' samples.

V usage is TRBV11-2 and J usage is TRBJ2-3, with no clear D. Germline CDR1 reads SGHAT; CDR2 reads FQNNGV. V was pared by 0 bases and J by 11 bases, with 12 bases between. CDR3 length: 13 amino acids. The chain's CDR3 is CASSLEYYTEQYF. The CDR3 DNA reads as TGTGCCAGCAGCTTAGAGTACTACACTGAGCAGTATTTT.

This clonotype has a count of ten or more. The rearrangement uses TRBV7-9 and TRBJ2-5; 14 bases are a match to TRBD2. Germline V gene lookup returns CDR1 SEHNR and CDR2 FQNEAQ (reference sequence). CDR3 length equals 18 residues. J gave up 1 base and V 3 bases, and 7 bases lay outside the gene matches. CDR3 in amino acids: CASSFQGTSGGFQETQYF. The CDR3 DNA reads TGTGCCAGCAGCTTCCAGGGGACTAGCGGGGGATTCCAAGAGACCCAGTACTTC.

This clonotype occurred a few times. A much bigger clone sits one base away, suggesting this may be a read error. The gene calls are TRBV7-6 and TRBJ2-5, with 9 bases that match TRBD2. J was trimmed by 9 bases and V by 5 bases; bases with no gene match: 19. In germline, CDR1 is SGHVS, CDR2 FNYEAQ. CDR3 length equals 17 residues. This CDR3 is CASSPRASGDQGEPQYF. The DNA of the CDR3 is TGTGCCAGCAGCCCCCGCGCTAGCGGGGACCAGGGGGAGCCCCAGTACTTC.

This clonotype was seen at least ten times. CDR3 amino acids: CASSQEGRNNEQFF. CDR3 nucleotide sequence: TGTGCCAGCAGCCAAGAGGGACGGAACAATGAGCAGTTCTTC. The chain carries TRBV3-1 and TRBJ2-1; D could derive from TRBD1 or TRBD2 (5 bases each). Germline CDR1 is LGHDT and CDR2 is YNNKEL (reference sequence). CDR3 length: 14 residues. V was pared by 0 bases and J by 5 bases, with 8 bases between.

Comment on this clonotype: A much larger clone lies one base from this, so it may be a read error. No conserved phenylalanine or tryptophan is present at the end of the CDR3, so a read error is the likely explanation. CDR3 in amino acids: CASSSTGRRAPTFSGNTIYL. For the CDR3, the DNA is TGTGCCAGCAGCTCAACCGGCAGGAGGGCGCCGACGTTCTCTGGAAACACCATATATCTT. The chain joins TRBV7-2 to TRBJ1-3; D remains ambiguous. V was cut by 4 bases and J by 0 bases, with 25 bases left in between. The germline gives CDR1 SGHTA, CDR2 FQGNSA. The CDR3 length is 20 residues.

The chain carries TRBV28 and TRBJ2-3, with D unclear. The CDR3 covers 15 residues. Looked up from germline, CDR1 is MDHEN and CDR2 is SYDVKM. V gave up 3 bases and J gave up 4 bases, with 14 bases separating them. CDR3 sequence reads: CASSFSRIGPDTQYF. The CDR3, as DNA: TGTGCCAGCAGTTTTAGCAGGATCGGCCCAGATACGCAGTATTTT.

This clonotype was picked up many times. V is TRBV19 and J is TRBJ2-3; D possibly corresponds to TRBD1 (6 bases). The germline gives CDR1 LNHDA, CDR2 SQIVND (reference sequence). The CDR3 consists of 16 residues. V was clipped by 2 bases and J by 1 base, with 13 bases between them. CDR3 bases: TGTGCCAGTAGTATAATCAGGGGTGGTGGCACAGATACGCAGTATTTT. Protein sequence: CASSIIRGGGTDTQYF.

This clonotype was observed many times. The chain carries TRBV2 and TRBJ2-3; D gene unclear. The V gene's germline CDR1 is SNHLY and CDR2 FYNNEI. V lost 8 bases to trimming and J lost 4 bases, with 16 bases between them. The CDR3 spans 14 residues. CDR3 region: CASQKSEVADTQYF. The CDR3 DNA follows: TGTGCCAGCCAGAAGAGTGAGGTCGCAGATACGCAGTATTTT.

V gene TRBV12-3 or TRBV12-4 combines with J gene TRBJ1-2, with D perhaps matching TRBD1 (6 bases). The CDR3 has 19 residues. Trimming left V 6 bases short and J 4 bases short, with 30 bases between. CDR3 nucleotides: TGTGCCAGCAGACGTAAACCAATGGGGGGGGCGGCTACTGGCTATGGCTACACCTTC. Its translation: CASRRKPMGGAATGYGYTF.

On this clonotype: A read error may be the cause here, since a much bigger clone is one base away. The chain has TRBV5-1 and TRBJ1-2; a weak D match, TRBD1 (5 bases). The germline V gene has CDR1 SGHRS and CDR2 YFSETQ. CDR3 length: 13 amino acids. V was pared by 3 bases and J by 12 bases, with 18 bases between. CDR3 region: CASSSGGLRHNTF. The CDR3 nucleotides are TGCGCCAGCAGCTCGGGGGGTCTCCGGCACAACACCTTC.